Listed below are T cell receptor beta chains from one sample, sequenced in a study of shared clonotypes between healthy human individuals. The data were produced by immunoSEQ multiplex PCR, yet TCRdb's version contains in-frame clones alone and is incomplete. Seen here are about 2.1 million clones, about 93% observed once, and the top ten hold about 1.5%. The sequenced sample was naive CD8+ T cells from PBMCs. The receptor set was obtained from a man aged 18-30 years in good health. Some clones in this sample may be carry-over from other donors' samples. Both conserved end residues are part of each CDR3. The D gene is left open where the match is weak. Size is omitted from some rows. Given values are once, few, many or a class for expanded clones.

D	V	J	size	DNA	CDR3
TRBD1	TRBV29-1	TRBJ2-4	-	TGCAGCGTTGCGGGACAGCTAAAAAACATTCAGTACTTC	CSVAGQLKNIQYF
-	TRBV9	TRBJ1-1	-	TGTGCCAGCAGCGTAGAGTACAGAGACACTGAAGCTTTCTTT	CASSVEYRDTEAFF
-	TRBV6-5	TRBJ1-2	-	TGTGCCAGCAGTTACTACGACCCGGAATCTAACTATGGCTACACCTTC	CASSYYDPESNYGYTF
TRBD1	TRBV5-5	TRBJ1-2	-	TGTGCCAGCAGCTCGACCGGACAGGGTGCTGGCTATGGCTACACCTTC	CASSSTGQGAGYGYTF
-	TRBV19	TRBJ1-1	-	TGTGCCAGTAGTATAGATCGCCAGGGCACTGAAGCTTTCTTT	CASSIDRQGTEAFF
TRBD2	TRBV7-9	TRBJ2-1	-	TGTGCCACAAGTGGGACTAGCGGGGACTATCGCTCCTACAATGAGCAGTTCTTC	CATSGTSGDYRSYNEQFF
TRBD1	TRBV27	TRBJ2-1	-	TGTGCCAGCAGTTTGTCCCCTCCTGACAGGGACCCCTTTAATGAGCAGTTCTTC	CASSLSPPDRDPFNEQFF
-	TRBV29-1	TRBJ2-7	once	TGCAGCGCGACCGAGCCCTTACACGGGCAGTACTTC	CSATEPLHGQYF
-	TRBV7-6	TRBJ2-6	once	TGTGCCAGCAGCGGCGGGACTCTCGGGGCCAACGTCCTGACTTTC	CASSGGTLGANVLTF
-	TRBV4-1	TRBJ2-3	-	TGCGCCAGCAGGTCCCTGGCCGGGTACACAGATACGCAGTATTTT	CASRSLAGYTDTQYF
-	TRBV15	TRBJ1-5	-	TGTGCCACCAGCAGAGATCGACAGGACCTACCCTATAGCAATCAGCCCCAGCATTTT	CATSRDRQDLPYSNQPQHF
-	TRBV7-9	TRBJ2-1	-	TGTGCCAGCAGCTTAAGCAGGGGATACAACAATGAGCAGTTCTTC	CASSLSRGYNNEQFF
TRBD2	TRBV9	TRBJ2-3	-	TGTGCCAGCAGTGCACCCATGGGGGGGGGATCTAGCACAGATACGCAGTATTTT	CASSAPMGGGSSTDTQYF
-	TRBV6-5	TRBJ2-1	once	TGTGCCAGCAGCCCCCAATTTACAGGGAGAGAGCAGTTCTTC	CASSPQFTGREQFF
-	TRBV7-8	TRBJ2-7	-	TGTGCCAGCAGCCCCGGACTGGACTCCTACGAGCAGTACTTC	CASSPGLDSYEQYF